One and the same sample provided the 16 T cell receptor beta chains below, sequenced in a study of blood T cell repertoires in COVID-19. TCRdb's copy holds only in-frame clones and misses some; the assay was immunoSEQ multiplex PCR. The sample yields 250,000 to 300,000 clones, about 90% seen once. The sequencing sample was made of peripheral blood. Receptors originate from a woman aged 25 to 45 with COVID-19, enrolled during active disease.

CDR3: CASAIGQGARNEQFF. In DNA, the CDR3 is TGTGCTAGTGCCATCGGACAGGGGGCGAGGAATGAGCAGTTCTTC. The chain carries TRBV12-5 and TRBJ2-1; 11 bases align to TRBD1. CDR1 is LGHNT, CDR2 FRNRAP, per germline. With 7 bases clipped from V and 7 bases from J, the junction kept 9 bases outside the gene matches. This CDR3 has 15 residues.

The chain carries TRBV28 and TRBJ1-3; no clear D. Germline V lookup: CDR1 MDHEN, CDR2 SYDVKM. This CDR3 has 13 residues. The V gene lost 1 base and the J gene lost 8 bases, with 9 bases spanning the gap. For the CDR3, the DNA is TGTGCCAGCAGTTTATTAGCCGGGTACACCATATATTTT. Protein: CASSLLAGYTIYF.

J is TRBJ2-7 and V is TRBV5-1; TRBD1 agrees at 7 bases. The CDR3 consists of 17 residues. Germline V gene data show CDR1 as SGHRS and CDR2 as YFSETQ. V was clipped by 2 bases and J by 2 bases; unmatched bases: 13. CDR3 nucleotides: TGCGCCAGCAGCTTTTACCCCGCCGACAGGGTAGCCTACGAGCAGTACTTC. This sequence encodes CASSFYPADRVAYEQYF.

The CDR3 DNA reads TGTGCCAGCAGCCAAGAGGGACTGACACCCTACGAGCAGTACTTC. Amino acids: CASSQEGLTPYEQYF. J is TRBJ2-7 and V is TRBV3-1 (or the pseudogene TRBV3-2), with D maybe TRBD2 (6 bases). Trimming took off 0 bases at V and 2 bases at J, with 11 bases between the two ends. Germline V gives CDR1 LGHDT, CDR2 YNNKEL (reference sequence). There are 15 residues in the CDR3.

The chain couples TRBV5-1 to TRBJ2-6, with D perhaps matching TRBD2 (5 bases). The V gene's germline CDR1 is SGHRS and CDR2 YFSETQ. The CDR3 is made up of 17 amino acids. Trimming removed 4 bases from V and 1 base from J, with 15 bases in between. CDR3 bases: TGCGCCAGCAGCGCCAGGACGGGAATTTCTGGGGCCAACGTCCTGACTTTC. Translated, it gives CASSARTGISGANVLTF.

The chain joins TRBV3-1 (or the pseudogene TRBV3-2) to TRBJ2-7; possible D gene TRBD2, 7 bases. CDR3 size: 14 residues. Between the trimmed V and J ends, which lost 2 bases and 4 bases, there was a span of 12 bases. The germline CDR1 and CDR2 sequences are LGHDT and YNNKEL (reference sequence). CDR3 DNA sequence: TGTGCCAGCAGCCAACGGGGGGCGGGATACGAGCAGTACTTC. Translated: CASSQRGAGYEQYF.

The chain combines TRBV24-1 with TRBJ2-1; 7 bases line up with TRBD1. Per germline, CDR1 KGHDR and CDR2 SFDVKD. CDR3 size: 14 residues. The trim removed 3 bases at V and 9 bases at J, leaving 7 bases unmatched. Here the CDR3 DNA reads TGTGCCACCAGTGATCCTCGACAGGGCGGTGAGCAGTTCTTC. Translated: CATSDPRQGGEQFF.

This clone was picked up a small number of times. The genes are TRBV5-1 and TRBJ1-1; no clear D gene. Germline V gene sequence: CDR1 SGHRS, CDR2 YFSETQ. Trimming pared 1 base from V and 2 bases from J, leaving 15 bases between. The CDR3 covers 16 residues. The CDR3 reads CASSLYPPGLNTEAFF. CDR3 coding DNA: TGCGCCAGCAGCTTGTATCCACCAGGCTTAAACACTGAAGCTTTCTTT.

The rearrangement joins TRBV2 to TRBJ1-2; 7 bases match TRBD1. Looked up from germline, CDR1 is SNHLY and CDR2 is FYNNEI. The CDR3 consists of 14 residues. The junction had 11 bases not matched to a gene; V was cut back by 6 bases and J by 7 bases. The CDR3 sequence: CASRTPRTGGGYTF. CDR3 DNA sequence: TGTGCCAGCAGGACCCCGAGGACAGGTGGTGGCTACACCTTC.

The chain combines TRBV18 with TRBJ1-2; the D gene is possibly TRBD1 (6 bases). The CDR3 spans 15 residues. Germline V lookup: CDR1 KGHSH, CDR2 LQKENI. V lost 1 base, J lost 7 bases, and 16 bases lay in between. CDR3 coding DNA: TGTGCCAGCTCACCACAAACTGGAACAGGGTCTGGCTACACCTTC. Residues: CASSPQTGTGSGYTF.

This chain's CDR3 is CASSPSRTQGKGEQFF. The CDR3, as DNA: TGTGCCAGCAGTCCCTCCCGGACCCAGGGAAAGGGTGAGCAGTTCTTC. V is TRBV6-6 and J is TRBJ2-1; TRBD1 is a possible D gene (5 bases). Trimming cost V 5 bases and J 9 bases, with 23 bases left between them. CDR1 MNHNY and CDR2 SVGAGI come from the germline V gene (reference sequence). CDR3 length equals 16 residues.

The chain couples TRBV10-1 to TRBJ2-1; D call uncertain. V was shortened by 4 bases and J by 0 bases, with 4 bases between the two germline ends. The CDR3 consists of 13 residues. The V gene's germline CDR1 is WNHNN and CDR2 SYGVQD (reference sequence). In DNA, the CDR3 is TGCGCCAGCAGTGGACTCTCCTACAATGAGCAGTTCTTC. This translates into CASSGLSYNEQFF.

V and J are TRBV4-1 and TRBJ2-5, with TRBD2 identical over 12 bases. The CDR3 spans 15 residues. The germline CDR1 and CDR2 sequences are MGHRA and YSYEKL. The V gene end was trimmed by 4 bases and the J gene end by 3 bases; junction bases not matched to a gene: 3. The CDR3 DNA is TGCGCCAGCAGCCGACGACTAGCGGGGGAAGAGACCCAGTACTTC. Translating it yields CASSRRLAGEETQYF.

The chain couples TRBV2 to TRBJ1-6, with a weak D call TRBD1 (6 bases). This CDR3 is 14 amino acids long. Looked up from germline, CDR1 is SNHLY and CDR2 is FYNNEI. V lost 6 bases, J lost 8 bases, and 14 bases lay in between. The CDR3, as DNA: TGTGCCAGCAGCCAAATGGACAGTGATTCACCCCTCCACTTT. Translating it yields CASSQMDSDSPLHF.

The rearrangement uses TRBV5-5 and TRBJ2-7, with 8 nucleotides matching TRBD2. In germline, CDR1 is SGHKS, CDR2 YYEKEE (reference sequence). The CDR3 covers 12 residues. After removal of 4 bases from V and 3 bases from J, the junction contained 0 bases not matched to a gene. In DNA form, the CDR3 reads TGTGCCAGCAGCGCGGGGGGCTACGAGCAGTACTTC. It encodes CASSAGGYEQYF.

For this clone: The same CDR3 arises from other DNA sequences in this sample as well. This chain uses TRBV5-1 with TRBJ2-5; TRBD1 aligns across 9 bases. CDR1 and CDR2 from the germline V gene are SGHRS and YFSETQ. The CDR3 loop spans 14 amino acids. V was clipped by 4 bases and J by 4 bases; unmatched bases: 5. The CDR3 DNA follows: TGCGCCAGCAGCCCGGGGACAGGGAGAGAGACCCAGTACTTC. Its translation: CASSPGTGRETQYF. Looking up the rest from reference TRBV5-1 and TRBJ2-5 gives the full variable domain: KAGVTQTPRYLIKTRGQQVTLSCSPISGHRSVSWYQQTPGQGLQFLFEYFSETQRNKGNFPGRFSGRQFSNSRSEMNVSTLELGDSALYLCASSPGTGRETQYFGPGTRLLVL.